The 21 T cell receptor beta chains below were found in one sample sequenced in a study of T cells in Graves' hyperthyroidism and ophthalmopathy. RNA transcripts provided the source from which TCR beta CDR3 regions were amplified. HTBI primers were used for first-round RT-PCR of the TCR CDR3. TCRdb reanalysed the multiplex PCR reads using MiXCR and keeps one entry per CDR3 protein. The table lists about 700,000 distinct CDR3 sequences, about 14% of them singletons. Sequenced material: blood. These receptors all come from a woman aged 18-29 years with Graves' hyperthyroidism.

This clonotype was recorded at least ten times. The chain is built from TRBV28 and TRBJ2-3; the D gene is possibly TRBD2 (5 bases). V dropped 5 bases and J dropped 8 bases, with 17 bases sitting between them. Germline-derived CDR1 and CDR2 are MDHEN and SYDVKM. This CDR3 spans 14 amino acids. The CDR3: CASSPARETTTQYF. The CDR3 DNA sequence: TGTGCCAGCAGTCCCGCCCGAGAGACTACTACGCAGTATTTT.

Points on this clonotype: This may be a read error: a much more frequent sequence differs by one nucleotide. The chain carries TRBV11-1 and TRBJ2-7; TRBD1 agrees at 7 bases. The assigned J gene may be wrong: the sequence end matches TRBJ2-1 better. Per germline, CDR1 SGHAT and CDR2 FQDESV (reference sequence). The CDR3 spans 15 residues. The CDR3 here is CASSRTGTVTYEQFF. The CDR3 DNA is TGTGCCAGCAGCCGAACCGGGACAGTTACCTACGAGCAGTTCTTC.

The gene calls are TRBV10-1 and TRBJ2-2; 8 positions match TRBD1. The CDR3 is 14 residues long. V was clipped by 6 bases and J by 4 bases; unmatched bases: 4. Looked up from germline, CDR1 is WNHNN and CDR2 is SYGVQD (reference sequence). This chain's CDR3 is CASSDTGGTGELFF. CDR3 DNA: TGCGCCAGCAGCGACACAGGGGGCACCGGGGAGCTGTTTTTT.

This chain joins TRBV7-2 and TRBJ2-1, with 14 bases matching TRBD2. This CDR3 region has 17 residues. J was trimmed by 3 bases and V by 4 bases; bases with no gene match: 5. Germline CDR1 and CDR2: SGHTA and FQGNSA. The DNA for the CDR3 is TGTGCCAGCAGCTCGGGACTAGCGGGAGACGTCTACAATGAGCAGTTCTTC. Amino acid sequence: CASSSGLAGDVYNEQFF.

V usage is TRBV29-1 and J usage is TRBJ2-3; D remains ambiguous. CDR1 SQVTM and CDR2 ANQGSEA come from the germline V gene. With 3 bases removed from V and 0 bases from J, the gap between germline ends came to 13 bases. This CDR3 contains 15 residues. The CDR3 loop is CSVDGTATSTDTQYF. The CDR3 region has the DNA TGCAGCGTTGATGGTACTGCCACTAGCACAGATACGCAGTATTTT.

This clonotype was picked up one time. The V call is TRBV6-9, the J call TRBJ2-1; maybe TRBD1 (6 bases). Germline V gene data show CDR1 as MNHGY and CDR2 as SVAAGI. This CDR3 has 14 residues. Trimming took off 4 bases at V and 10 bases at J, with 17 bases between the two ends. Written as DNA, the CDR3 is TGTGCCAGCAGTTTCCAGGGGCGAGCGAACGAGCAGTTCTTC. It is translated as CASSFQGRANEQFF.

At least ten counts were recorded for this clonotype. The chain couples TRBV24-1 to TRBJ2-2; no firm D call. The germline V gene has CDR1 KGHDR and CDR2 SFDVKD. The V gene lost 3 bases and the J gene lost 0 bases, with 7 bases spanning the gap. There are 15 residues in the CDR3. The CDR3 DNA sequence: TGTGCCACCAGTGATGCCGGGTCGAACACCGGGGAGCTGTTTTTT. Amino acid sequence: CATSDAGSNTGELFF.

As DNA, the CDR3 is TGCAGTGCTAGGGAAAAACAGACCCCTAACTATGGCTACACCTTC. Protein: CSAREKQTPNYGYTF. This sequence joins TRBV20-1 and TRBJ1-2; D uncertain. CDR1 and CDR2 (germline): DFQATT, SNEGSKA (reference sequence). The CDR3 totals 15 residues. V was cut by 3 bases and J by 0 bases, with 14 bases left in between.

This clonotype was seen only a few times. CDR3: CASSLWGTGHYEQYF. Written as DNA, the CDR3 is TGTGCCAGCAGCTTATGGGGGACAGGGCACTACGAGCAGTACTTC. The chain is built from TRBV7-9 and TRBJ2-7; the match to TRBD1 covers 9 bases. V was pared by 2 bases and J by 3 bases, with 5 bases of the junction left unmatched. Germline assignment: CDR1 SEHNR and CDR2 FQNEAQ (reference sequence). The CDR3 runs 15 residues.

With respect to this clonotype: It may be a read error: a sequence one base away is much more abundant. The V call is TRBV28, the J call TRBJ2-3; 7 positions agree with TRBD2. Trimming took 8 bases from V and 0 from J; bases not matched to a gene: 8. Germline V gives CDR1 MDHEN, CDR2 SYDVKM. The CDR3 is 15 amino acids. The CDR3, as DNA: TGTGCCAGCGTGTCTAGCGGTTCTAGCACAGATACGCAGTATTTT. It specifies CASVSSGSSTDTQYF. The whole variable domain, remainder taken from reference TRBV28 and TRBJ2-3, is DVKVTQSSRYLVKRTGEKVFLECVQDMDHENMFWYRQDPGLGLRLIYFSYDVKMKEKGDIPEGYSVSREKKERFSLILESASTNQTSMYLCASVSSGSSTDTQYFGPGTRLTVL.

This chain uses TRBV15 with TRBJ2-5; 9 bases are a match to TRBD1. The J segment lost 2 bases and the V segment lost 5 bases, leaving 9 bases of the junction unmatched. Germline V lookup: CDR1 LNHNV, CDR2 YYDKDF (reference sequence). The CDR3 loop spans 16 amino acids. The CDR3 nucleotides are TGTGCCACCAGCCGTGGACAGGGGACCTTGCAAGAGACCCAGTACTTC. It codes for CATSRGQGTLQETQYF. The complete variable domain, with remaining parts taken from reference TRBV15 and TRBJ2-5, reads DAMVIQNPRYQVTQFGKPVTLSCSQTLNHNVMYWYQQKSSQAPKLLFHYYDKDFNNEADTPDNFQSRRPNTSFCFLDIRSPGLGDTAMYLCATSRGQGTLQETQYFGPGTRLLVL.

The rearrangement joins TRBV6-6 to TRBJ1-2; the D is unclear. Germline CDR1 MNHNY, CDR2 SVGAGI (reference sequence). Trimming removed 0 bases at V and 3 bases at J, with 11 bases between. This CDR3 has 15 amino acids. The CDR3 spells CASSYSNTAYYGYTF. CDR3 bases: TGTGCCAGCAGTTACTCGAATACAGCTTACTATGGCTACACCTTC.

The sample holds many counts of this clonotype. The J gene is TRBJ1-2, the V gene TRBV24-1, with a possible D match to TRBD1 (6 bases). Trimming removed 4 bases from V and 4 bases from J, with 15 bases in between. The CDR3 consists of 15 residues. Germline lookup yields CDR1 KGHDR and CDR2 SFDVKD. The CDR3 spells CATSDYAGGSYGYTF. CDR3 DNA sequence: TGTGCCACCAGTGACTACGCGGGGGGCAGCTATGGCTACACCTTC.

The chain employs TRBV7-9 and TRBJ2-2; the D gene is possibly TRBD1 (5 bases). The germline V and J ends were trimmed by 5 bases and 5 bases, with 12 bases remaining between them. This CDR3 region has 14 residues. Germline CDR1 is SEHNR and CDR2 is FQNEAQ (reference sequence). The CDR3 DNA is TGTGCCAGCAGCCCCAGGGAATTAACCGGGGAGCTGTTTTTT. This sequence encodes CASSPRELTGELFF.

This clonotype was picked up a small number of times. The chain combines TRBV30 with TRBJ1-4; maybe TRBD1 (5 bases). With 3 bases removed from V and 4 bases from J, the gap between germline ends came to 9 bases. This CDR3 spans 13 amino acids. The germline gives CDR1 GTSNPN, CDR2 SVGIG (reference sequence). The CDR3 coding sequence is TGTGCCTGGAGGGGACGTATTAATGAAAAACTGTTTTTT. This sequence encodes CAWRGRINEKLFF.

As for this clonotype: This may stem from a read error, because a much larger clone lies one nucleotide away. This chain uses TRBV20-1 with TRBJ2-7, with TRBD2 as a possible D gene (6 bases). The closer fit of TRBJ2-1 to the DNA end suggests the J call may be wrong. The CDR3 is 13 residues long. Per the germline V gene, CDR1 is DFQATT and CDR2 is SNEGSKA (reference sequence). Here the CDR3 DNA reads TGCAGTGCTGGAAGTAGCGGCTCCTACGAGCAGTTCTTC. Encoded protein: CSAGSSGSYEQFF.

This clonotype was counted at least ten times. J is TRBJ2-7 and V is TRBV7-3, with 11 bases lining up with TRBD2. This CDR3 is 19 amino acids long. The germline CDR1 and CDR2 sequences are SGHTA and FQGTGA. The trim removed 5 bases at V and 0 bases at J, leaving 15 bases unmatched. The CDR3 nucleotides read TGTGCCAGCAGCCAGGTAGAGGAAGTAGCGGGAGGGAGCTCCTACGAGCAGTACTTC. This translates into CASSQVEEVAGGSSYEQYF. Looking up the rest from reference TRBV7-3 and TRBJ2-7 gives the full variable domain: GAGVSQTPSNKVTEKGKYVELRCDPISGHTALYWYRQSLGQGPEFLIYFQGTGAADDSGLPNDRFFAVRPEGSVSTLKIQRTERGDSAVYLCASSQVEEVAGGSSYEQYFGPGTRLTVT.

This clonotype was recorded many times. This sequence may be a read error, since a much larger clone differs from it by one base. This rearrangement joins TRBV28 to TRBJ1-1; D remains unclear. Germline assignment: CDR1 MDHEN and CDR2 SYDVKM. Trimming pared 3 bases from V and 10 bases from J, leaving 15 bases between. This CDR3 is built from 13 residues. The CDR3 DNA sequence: TGTGCCAGCAGTTTCCGAGGTGGGGTGCGAGCTTTCTTT. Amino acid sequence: CASSFRGGVRAFF.

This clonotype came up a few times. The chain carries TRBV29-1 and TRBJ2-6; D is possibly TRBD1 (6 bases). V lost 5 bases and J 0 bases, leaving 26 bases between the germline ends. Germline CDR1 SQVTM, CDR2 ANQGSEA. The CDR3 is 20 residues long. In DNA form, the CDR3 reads TGCAGCGTTAGGGGGAAGGGAGACTACTTCTTCCGCTCTGGGGCCAACGTCCTGACTTTC. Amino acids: CSVRGKGDYFFRSGANVLTF.

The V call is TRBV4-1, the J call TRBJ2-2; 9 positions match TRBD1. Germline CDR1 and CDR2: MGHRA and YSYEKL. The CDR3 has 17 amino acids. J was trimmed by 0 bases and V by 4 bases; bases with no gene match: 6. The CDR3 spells CASSRPGQGANTGELFF. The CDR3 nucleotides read TGCGCCAGCAGCCGCCCGGGACAGGGCGCGAACACCGGGGAGCTGTTTTTT.

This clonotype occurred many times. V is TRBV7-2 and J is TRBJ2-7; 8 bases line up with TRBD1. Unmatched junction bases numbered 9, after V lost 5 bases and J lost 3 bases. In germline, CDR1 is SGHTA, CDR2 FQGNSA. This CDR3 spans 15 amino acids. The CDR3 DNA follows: TGTGCCAGCAGCCGAGACACAGGGGGATACTACGAGCAGTACTTC. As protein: CASSRDTGGYYEQYF.